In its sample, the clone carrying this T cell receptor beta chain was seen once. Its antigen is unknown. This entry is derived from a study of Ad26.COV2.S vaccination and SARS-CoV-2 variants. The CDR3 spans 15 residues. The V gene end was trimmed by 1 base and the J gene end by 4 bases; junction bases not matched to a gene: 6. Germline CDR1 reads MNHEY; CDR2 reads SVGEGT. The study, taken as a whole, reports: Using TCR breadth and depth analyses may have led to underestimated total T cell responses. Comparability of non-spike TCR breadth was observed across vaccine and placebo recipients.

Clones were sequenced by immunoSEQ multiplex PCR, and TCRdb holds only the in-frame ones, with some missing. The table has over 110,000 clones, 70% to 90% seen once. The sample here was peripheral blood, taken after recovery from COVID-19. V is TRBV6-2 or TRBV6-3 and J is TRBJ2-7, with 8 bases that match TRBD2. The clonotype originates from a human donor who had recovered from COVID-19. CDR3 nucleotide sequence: TGTGCCAGCAGTTACTACGGGGGGGAACGATACGAGCAGTACTTC. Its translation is CASSYYGGERYEQYF.